This TCR beta chain was observed in a study of OX40 agonist ivuxolimab in advanced cancers. In the study overall: Ivuxolimab was a fully human IgG2 agonistic monoclonal antibody targeting the costimulatory receptor OX40 (CD134). Three dose-escalation patients achieved partial responses, one with hepatocellular carcinoma and two with cutaneous melanoma. The point of sequencing TCRbeta in the periphery was to test whether ivuxolimab changed TCR sequence diversity and drove clonal T-cell expansion. Prior anti-PD-1, anti-PD-L1 or anti-CTLA-4 therapy was permitted, and checkpoint inhibitors had been received by roughly 42% of dose-escalation patients. The dose-escalation cohort was about 83% male with a mean age of about 58 years, ranging from 23 to 79. The paper reports the monotherapy dose-escalation portion (N of about 50 patients) of the phase I ivuxolimab trial. Of the roughly 52 dose-escalation patients, hepatocellular carcinoma was present in about 20, melanoma in approximately 15, renal cell carcinoma in 9 and head and neck cancer in 9. Intravenous ivuxolimab was administered to patients every 2 weeks at six dose levels: 0.01, 0.1, 0.3, 1.5, 3 and 10 mg/kg.

Patients with autoimmune disease history or receiving systemic immunosuppression were excluded from the trial. In every dose cohort, peripheral blood was drawn for TCR sequencing at baseline, cycle 4 day 1, and cycle 7 day 1. Samples came from an open-label, multicenter, first-in-human phase I dose-escalation trial of ivuxolimab. Adults with locally advanced or metastatic head and neck squamous cell, hepatocellular, melanoma or renal cell carcinoma were enrolled in the trial. Before TCR sequencing, CD4+ T cells and CD8+ T cells from peripheral blood were sorted into separate populations. According to the germline V gene, CDR1 reads MGHRA and CDR2 reads YSYEKL. V loses 3 bases at its end and J loses 7 bases; junction bases beyond the gene matches: 10. The CDR3 runs 15 amino acids, cysteine and phenylalanine included. The entry retains the CDR3 DNA only, 45 bases that are in frame from base 1. General findings and caveats noted by the study authors: Low levels of normalized T-cell clonal expansion were also seen in some patients who did not respond. After ivuxolimab, more expanded clones were found on average in CD8+ T cells than in CD4+ T cells. Clonal expansion of both CD4+ and CD8+ blood T cells was observed from baseline to week 6 at doses 0.1 to 3.0 mg/kg. Which antigens the clonally expanded peripheral T cells were specific for was not determined. In partial responders in the 0.1-3.0 mg/kg groups, normalized peripheral clonal expansion was found to be among the lowest, especially among CD8+ T cells.

Genomic DNA was extracted from sorted cells for sequencing of the TCRbeta CDR3 region. TCRbeta CDR3 regions were sequenced using the immunoSEQ Assay. The clones in this table, taken by TCRdb from immuneACCESS, are in-frame only. Not every clone is retained; where verified, under half of the shortfall comes from an unresolved V gene, and the cause of the rest is unknown. Recorded for this sample are around 25,000 clones; about 83% of them occurred a single time. The top ten clonotypes cover about 12% of the sample. This clone has a single count. Its antigen has not been determined. No clone much larger than this one lies a single base away; base qualities are absent.

Sequences were derived from CD4+ or CD8+ T cells sorted from blood, sampled in a trial of the OX40 agonist ivuxolimab. The receptor was isolated from an adult with an advanced solid tumor such as melanoma, head and neck, liver or kidney cancer. This receptor chain uses TRBV4-1 and TRBJ1-2; TRBD1 fits 8 bases in the junction. CDR3 sequence: CASSQETGAWGGYTF. The bases are TGCGCCAGCAGCCAGGAGACAGGGGCCTGGGGTGGCTACACCTTC.